The 19 T cell receptor beta chains below come from one sample, sequenced in a study of cytomegalovirus exposure and HLA in healthy donors. The PCR was carried out with 60 Vbeta primers and 13 Jbeta primers. Method: immunoSEQ multiplex PCR; TCRdb's copy keeps in-frame clones and lacks some. The repertoire has more than 150,000 clones, roughly 75% of them found once; the top ten carry 1.9%. The source material was PBMCs. All receptors derive from a woman in her twenties or thirties in good health and CMV-seronegative.

The chain recombines TRBV7-2 with TRBJ1-5; D is undetermined. Trimming took 1 base from V and 0 from J, leaving 4 bases between them. CDR1 and CDR2 from the germline V gene are SGHTA and FQGNSA. This CDR3 is built from 14 residues. The CDR3 here is CASSLDGSNQPQHF. CDR3 DNA: TGTGCCAGCAGCTTAGACGGTAGCAATCAGCCCCAGCATTTT.

Only a few counts were recorded for this clone. J is TRBJ2-6 and V is TRBV7-5; no DNA check was done on the table's D call, TRBD1. TRBV7-5 is a pseudogene segment. The CDR3 covers 19 residues. CDR3 protein: CARSLGDRKPHSGANVLTF. The CDR3 nucleotides are TGTGCCAGAAGCTTAGGGGACAGGAAGCCCCATTCTGGGGCCAACGTCCTGACTTTC.

The chain links TRBV6-5 to TRBJ1-2; 9 nucleotides agree with TRBD1. Germline assignment: CDR1 MNHEY and CDR2 SVGAGI. This CDR3 has 14 residues. Losses at the gene ends were 6 bases for V and 4 bases for J; bases not matched to a gene: 6. The CDR3 loop is CASRYRGQGYGYTF. CDR3 nucleotides: TGTGCCAGCAGGTACAGGGGGCAGGGCTATGGCTACACCTTC.

J is TRBJ2-3 and V is TRBV11-2; TRBD2 matches 8 bases. CDR1 and CDR2 from the germline V gene are SGHAT and FQNNGV. J lost 3 bases, V lost 2 bases, and 7 bases had no gene match. The CDR3 extends over 16 amino acids. The CDR3, as DNA: TGTGCCAGCAGCTTATATCTGCCTAGCGGGACAGATACGCAGTATTTT. This sequence encodes CASSLYLPSGTDTQYF.

The J gene is TRBJ2-7, the V gene TRBV6-1, with 7 bases identical to TRBD1. V shed 3 bases and J 2 bases; nucleotides not matched to a gene: 16. Germline CDR1 is MNHNS and CDR2 is SASEGT. CDR3 length: 18 amino acids. The CDR3 region is CASSDGKEYRGWTYEQYF. CDR3 nucleotides: TGTGCCAGCAGTGACGGCAAAGAGTACAGGGGATGGACCTACGAGCAGTACTTC.

V and J are TRBV5-1 and TRBJ2-2, with 8 bases lining up with TRBD1. The junction had 7 bases not matched to a gene; V was cut back by 2 bases and J by 4 bases. Germline V CDR1 and CDR2: SGHRS, YFSETQ. This CDR3 is built from 16 residues. The CDR3 bases are TGCGCCAGCAGCTTCTACAGGGGGTTAGGCACCGGGGAGCTGTTTTTT. Translated: CASSFYRGLGTGELFF.

J is TRBJ2-7 and V is TRBV7-9, with 10 bases matching TRBD1. With V trimmed by 0 bases and J by 6 bases, 2 bases remained unmatched. CDR3 length: 14 amino acids. Germline V gene data show CDR1 as SEHNR and CDR2 as FQNEAQ (reference sequence). The CDR3 DNA reads as TGTGCCAGCAGCTTAGCGGGGGACAGGGGCGAGCAGTACTTC. It translates to CASSLAGDRGEQYF.

The chain couples TRBV9 to TRBJ1-1; D is possibly TRBD1 (5 bases). Germline values: CDR1 SGDLS, CDR2 YYNGEE. V was clipped by 0 bases and J by 4 bases, with 7 bases between them. CDR3 length: 13 amino acids. The CDR3 here is CASSVGRVTEAFF. The CDR3 DNA reads as TGTGCCAGCAGCGTAGGCAGGGTCACTGAAGCTTTCTTT. The full variable domain, its missing parts supplied by reference TRBV9 and TRBJ1-1, is DSGVTQTPKHLITATGQRVTLRCSPRSGDLSVYWYQQSLDQGLQFLIQYYNGEERAKGNILERFSAQQFPDLHSELNLSSLELGDSALYFCASSVGRVTEAFFGQGTRLTVV.

This clone appeared a few times. V gene TRBV6-5 combines with J gene TRBJ2-7; 8 nucleotides agree with TRBD1. J lost 0 bases, V lost 8 bases, and 9 bases had no gene match. This CDR3 spans 15 amino acids. Looked up from germline, CDR1 is MNHEY and CDR2 is SVGAGI. CDR3 region: CASGTGGSSSYEQYF. In DNA, the CDR3 is TGTGCCAGCGGAACAGGGGGTAGTAGCTCCTACGAGCAGTACTTC.

This chain connects TRBV5-8 to TRBJ2-7; TRBD1 might be the D (5 bases). Germline-derived CDR1 and CDR2 are SGHTS and YDEGEE. CDR3 length: 12 amino acids. V gave up 2 bases and J gave up 7 bases, with 10 bases separating them. CDR3 amino acids: CASSFTSGEQYF. CDR3 in DNA: TGTGCCAGCAGCTTTACCTCAGGGGAGCAGTACTTC. The variable domain in full, completed from reference TRBV5-8 and TRBJ2-7, reads EAGVTQSPTHLIKTRGQQATLRCSPISGHTSVYWYQQALGLGLQFLLWYDEGEERNRGNFPPRFSGRQFPNYSSELNVNALELEDSALYLCASSFTSGEQYFGPGTRLTVT.

The CDR3 DNA reads as TGTGCCAGCAGCTCAGCGGCGGGGGGGAACGAGCAGTACTTC. Protein: CASSSAAGGNEQYF. The J gene is TRBJ2-7, the V gene TRBV7-9, with TRBD2 matching 9 bases. The CDR3 runs 14 residues. Germline V gene data show CDR1 as SEHNR and CDR2 as FQNEAQ (reference sequence). The junction had 6 bases not matched to a gene; V was cut back by 4 bases and J by 5 bases.

The chain couples TRBV27 to TRBJ1-4; D might be TRBD1 (5 bases). The germline V and J ends were trimmed by 4 bases and 6 bases, with 12 bases remaining between them. The germline V gene encodes CDR1 MNHEY and CDR2 SMNVEV (reference sequence). The CDR3 is 14 residues long. DNA for the CDR3: TGTGCCAGCAGTTCAGGGCACTGGGATGAAAAACTGTTTTTT. Residues: CASSSGHWDEKLFF.

The V gene is TRBV7-9, the J gene TRBJ2-3; possible D gene TRBD1, 6 bases. The CDR3 extends over 18 amino acids. V lost 2 bases to trimming and J lost 2 bases, with 20 bases between them. Germline values: CDR1 SEHNR, CDR2 FQNEAQ (reference sequence). CDR3 bases: TGTGCCAGCAGCTTACGCCCTCCGGGACACCGCGTCACAGATACGCAGTATTTT. Translated: CASSLRPPGHRVTDTQYF.

The rearrangement uses TRBV7-8 and TRBJ2-7; 9 nucleotides match TRBD2. Trimming cost V 8 bases and J 1 base; bases outside gene matches: 9. There are 15 residues in the CDR3. CDR1 is SGHVS and CDR2 is FQNEAQ in the germline V gene. The CDR3 coding sequence is TGTGCCAGCGGCCCACCCGCGGGGGGGTCCTACGAGCAGTACTTC. It is translated as CASGPPAGGSYEQYF.

Points on this clone: Other DNA sequences in this specimen translate into the identical CDR3. The V and J genes are TRBV7-9 and TRBJ2-3; D is unclear. Germline values: CDR1 SEHNR, CDR2 FQNEAQ (reference sequence). Between the trimmed V and J ends, which lost 5 bases and 3 bases, there was a span of 3 bases. This CDR3 is 11 amino acids long. CDR3 DNA sequence: TGTGCCAGCAGCCTTACAGATACGCAGTATTTT. Translating it yields CASSLTDTQYF.

This chain's CDR3 is CASSLVPGGTGELFF. CDR3 sequence (DNA): TGTGCCAGCAGCTTGGTCCCCGGGGGGACCGGGGAGCTGTTTTTT. The chain links TRBV7-6 to TRBJ2-2; 7 positions agree with TRBD2. J gave up 5 bases and V 3 bases, and 6 bases lay outside the gene matches. Germline CDR1 is SGHVS and CDR2 is FNYEAQ. There are 15 residues in the CDR3.

The chain is built from TRBV5-6 and TRBJ1-3; no definite D call. The V end was cut by 4 bases, the J end by 4 bases, with 18 bases between. Germline assignment: CDR1 SGHDT and CDR2 YYEEEE. The CDR3 extends over 16 amino acids. The CDR3 bases are TGTGCCAGCAGCCCCTGGGAGTTCCTGAGGGGAAACACCATATATTTT. Translating gives CASSPWEFLRGNTIYF.

This rearrangement joins TRBV29-1 to TRBJ1-1, with D perhaps TRBD1 (5 bases). Trimming stripped 1 base from V and 3 bases from J, with 12 bases between. CDR1 is SQVTM, CDR2 ANQGSEA, per germline. The CDR3 extends over 14 amino acids. The CDR3 nucleotides are TGCAGCGTTGAAGGCGGACGGGGGGACACTGAAGCTTTCTTT. Translating it yields CSVEGGRGDTEAFF.

V gene TRBV5-6 combines with J gene TRBJ2-7; 11 nucleotides match TRBD1. The CDR3 contains 14 residues. Germline CDR1 SGHDT, CDR2 YYEEEE. V lost 4 bases, J lost 3 bases, and 3 bases stayed unmatched. The CDR3, as DNA: TGTGCCAGCAGCCCCGGGACAGGGGGCTACGAGCAGTACTTC. As protein: CASSPGTGGYEQYF.